This T cell receptor beta chain was documented in a study of cytomegalovirus exposure and HLA in healthy donors. The V and J ends lost 6 bases and 1 base, in that order; junction bases with no gene match: 5. The CDR3 covers 14 residues. Germline V gene data show CDR1 as MNHEY and CDR2 as SVGAGI. The PCR was carried out with 60 Vbeta primers and 13 Jbeta primers. Sequenced by immunoSEQ multiplex PCR; TCRdb stores in-frame clones only, minus some. The repertoire holds around 200,000 clones, about 80% seen once, with around 0.69% in the top ten. The sequenced sample consisted of PBMCs. This sequence was found in a boy aged 10-17 years in good health and CMV-seronegative. This rearrangement joins TRBV6-5 to TRBJ1-1; 7 bases agree with TRBD1. The CDR3 sequence is CASRAGQSNTEAFF. In DNA form, the CDR3 reads TGTGCCAGCAGGGCGGGACAGTCGAACACTGAAGCTTTCTTT.